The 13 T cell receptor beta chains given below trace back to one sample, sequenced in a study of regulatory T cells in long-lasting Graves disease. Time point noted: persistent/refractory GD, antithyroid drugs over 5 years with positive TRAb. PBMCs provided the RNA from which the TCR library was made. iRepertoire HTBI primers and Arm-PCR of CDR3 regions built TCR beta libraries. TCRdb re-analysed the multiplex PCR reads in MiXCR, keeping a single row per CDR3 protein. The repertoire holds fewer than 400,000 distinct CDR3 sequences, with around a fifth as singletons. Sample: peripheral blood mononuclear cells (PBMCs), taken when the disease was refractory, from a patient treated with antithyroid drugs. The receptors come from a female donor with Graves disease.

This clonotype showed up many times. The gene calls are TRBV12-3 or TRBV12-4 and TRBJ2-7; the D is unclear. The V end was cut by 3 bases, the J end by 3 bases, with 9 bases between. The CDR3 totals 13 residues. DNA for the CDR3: TGTGCCAGCAGTTTGGCCAGGCTCTACGAGCAGTACTTC. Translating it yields CASSLARLYEQYF.

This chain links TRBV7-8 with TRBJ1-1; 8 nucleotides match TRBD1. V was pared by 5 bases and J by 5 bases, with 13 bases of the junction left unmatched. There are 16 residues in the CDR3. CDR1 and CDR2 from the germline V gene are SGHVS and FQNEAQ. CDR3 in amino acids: CASSPTTGEVDTEAFF. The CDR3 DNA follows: TGTGCCAGCAGCCCCACGACAGGGGAGGTGGATACTGAAGCTTTCTTT.

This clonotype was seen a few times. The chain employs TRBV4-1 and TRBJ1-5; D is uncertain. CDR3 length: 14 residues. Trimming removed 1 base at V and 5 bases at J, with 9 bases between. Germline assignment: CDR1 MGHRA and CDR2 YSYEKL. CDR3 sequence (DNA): TGCGCCAGCAGCCAAGCCCGCGACTATCAGCCCCAGCATTTT. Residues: CASSQARDYQPQHF.

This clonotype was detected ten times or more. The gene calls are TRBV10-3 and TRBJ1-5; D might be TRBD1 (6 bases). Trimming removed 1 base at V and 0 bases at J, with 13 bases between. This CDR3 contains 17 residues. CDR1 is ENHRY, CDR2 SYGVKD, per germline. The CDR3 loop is CAISEFLDSHSNQPQHF. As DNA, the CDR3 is TGTGCCATCAGTGAGTTTCTGGACAGTCATAGCAATCAGCCCCAGCATTTT.

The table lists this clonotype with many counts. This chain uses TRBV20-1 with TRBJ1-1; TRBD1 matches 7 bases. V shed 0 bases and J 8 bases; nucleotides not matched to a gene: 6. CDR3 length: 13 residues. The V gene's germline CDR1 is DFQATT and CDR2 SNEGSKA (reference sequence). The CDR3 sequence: CSAREAGQAEAFF. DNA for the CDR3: TGCAGTGCTAGAGAGGCCGGACAGGCCGAAGCTTTCTTT.

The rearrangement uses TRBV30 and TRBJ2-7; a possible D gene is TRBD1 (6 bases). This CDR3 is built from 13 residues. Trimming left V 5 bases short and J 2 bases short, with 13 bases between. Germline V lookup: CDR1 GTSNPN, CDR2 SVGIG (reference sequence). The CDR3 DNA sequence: TGTGCCTGGGCAGGGGCGTTAGCCTACGAGCAGTACTTC. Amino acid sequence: CAWAGALAYEQYF.

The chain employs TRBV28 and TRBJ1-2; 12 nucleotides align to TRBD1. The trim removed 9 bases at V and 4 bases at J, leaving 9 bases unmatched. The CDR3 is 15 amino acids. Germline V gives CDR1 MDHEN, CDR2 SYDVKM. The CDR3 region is CASSRDRGQGYGYTF. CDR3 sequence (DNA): TGTGCCAGTAGCCGGGACAGGGGGCAGGGCTATGGCTACACCTTC.

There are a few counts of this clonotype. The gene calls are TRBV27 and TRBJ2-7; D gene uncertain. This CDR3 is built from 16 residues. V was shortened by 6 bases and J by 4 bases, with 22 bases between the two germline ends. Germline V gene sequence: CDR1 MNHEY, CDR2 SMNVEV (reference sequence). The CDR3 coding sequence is TGTGCCAGCAGCCCAAAGATCCCCCAGAACTATTACGAGCAGTACTTC. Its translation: CASSPKIPQNYYEQYF.

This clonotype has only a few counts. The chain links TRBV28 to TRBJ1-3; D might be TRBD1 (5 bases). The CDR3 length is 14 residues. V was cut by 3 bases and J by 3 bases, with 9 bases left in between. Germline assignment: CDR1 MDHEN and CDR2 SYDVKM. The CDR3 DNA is TGTGCCAGCAGTTTCCAGGGCGGTGGAAACACCATATATTTT. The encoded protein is CASSFQGGGNTIYF.

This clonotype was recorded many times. The CDR3 sequence is CASSLTGSYEQYF. In nucleotides, the CDR3 is TGTGCCAGCAGCCTCACCGGGTCCTACGAGCAGTACTTC. The J gene is TRBJ2-7, the V gene TRBV28; D not resolved. The V end was cut by 6 bases, the J end by 1 base, with 10 bases between. CDR1 MDHEN and CDR2 SYDVKM come from the germline V gene. CDR3 length equals 13 residues.

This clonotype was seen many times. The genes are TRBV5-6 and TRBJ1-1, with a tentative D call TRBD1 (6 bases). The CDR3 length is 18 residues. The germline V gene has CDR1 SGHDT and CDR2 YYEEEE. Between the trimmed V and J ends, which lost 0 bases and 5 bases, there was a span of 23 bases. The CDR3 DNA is TGTGCCAGCAGCTTGGGAGGGACCGGGACACCTTTTAGAACTGAAGCTTTCTTT. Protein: CASSLGGTGTPFRTEAFF.

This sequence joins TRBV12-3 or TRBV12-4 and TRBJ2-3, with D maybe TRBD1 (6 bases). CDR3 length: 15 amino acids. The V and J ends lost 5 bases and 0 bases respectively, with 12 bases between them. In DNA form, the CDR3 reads TGTGCCAGCAGTCACAGGGTTTATAGCACAGATACGCAGTATTTT. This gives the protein CASSHRVYSTDTQYF.

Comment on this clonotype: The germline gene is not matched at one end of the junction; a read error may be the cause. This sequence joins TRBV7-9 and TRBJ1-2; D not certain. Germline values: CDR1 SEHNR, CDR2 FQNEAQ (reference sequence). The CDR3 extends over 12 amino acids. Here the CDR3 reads CASSLSKGVTFF. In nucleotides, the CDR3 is TGTGCCAGCAGCTTAAGCAAAGGAGTCACCTTCTTC.